The clone carrying this T cell receptor (beta chain) appeared a few times. Its antigen is as yet unknown. Diagnoses were established using clinical symptoms, serum thyroxine and TRAb, thyroid ultrasound and orbital computed tomography. The CDR3 covers 16 residues. Germline lookup yields CDR1 MNHNS and CDR2 SASEGT. V shed 6 bases, J shed 2 bases, and the junction held 7 bases outside the gene matches. Amplification of TCR beta CDR3 regions used RNA as the template. When the TCR CDR3 underwent first-round RT-PCR, the HTBI primer set was used. From the multiplex PCR reads, TCRdb called clonotypes with MiXCR, one entry per CDR3 protein. The sample yields around 700,000 distinct CDR3 sequences, over 15% seen once. This specimen belongs to a study of T cells in Graves' hyperthyroidism and ophthalmopathy. Study-level findings and limits: Ophthalmopathy and stable hyperthyroidism were separated by a 13 V-J model. Most thyroid clonotypes expanded above 0.001 were also detected in blood.

The genes are TRBV6-1 and TRBJ1-5, with 10 nucleotides matching TRBD1. This TCR was sampled from a woman aged 45 to 65 with Graves' hyperthyroidism that later progressed to Graves' ophthalmopathy. Sequencing was done on a sample of blood. The CDR3 spells CASRSTGTGGNQPQHF. CDR3 in DNA: TGTGCCAGCAGGTCTACCGGGACAGGGGGCAATCAGCCCCAGCATTTT.